Listed here are 23 T cell receptor beta chains from one sample, sequenced in a study of blood T cells in healthy people across ages. A J-beta primer mix and a sample-barcoded 5' primer were used in a second PCR of about 6 to 12 cycles. TCRdb re-called the 5' RACE reads through MiXCR, storing one row per CDR3 protein. This sample has hundreds of thousands of distinct CDR3 sequences, with over 40% found just once. Input material: blood. Receptors were obtained from a woman older than 75 in good health.

On this clonotype: A much more abundant neighbour one base away suggests this may be a read error. The chain employs TRBV29-1 and TRBJ2-3; TRBD2 is a possible D gene (5 bases). There are 13 residues in the CDR3. Germline V gives CDR1 SQVTM, CDR2 ANQGSEA. CDR3 sequence (DNA): TGCGTCCGTGCTAGCCCCAGAGGGGATACGCAGTATTTT. Translated: CVRASPRGDTQYF.

This clonotype was observed many times. A much larger clonotype is one base distant, so this may be a read error. The chain has TRBV6-6 and TRBJ2-7; 7 bases line up with TRBD2. Germline V gives CDR1 MNHNY, CDR2 SVGAGI (reference sequence). There are 14 residues in the CDR3. CDR3 residues: CASSDSGLAYEQYF. The CDR3 DNA reads as TGTGCCAGCAGTGACTCAGGACTAGCCTACGAGCAGTACTTC.

The chain joins TRBV7-2 to TRBJ2-5; TRBD2 matches 11 bases. Germline V lookup: CDR1 SGHTA, CDR2 FQGNSA. Unmatched junction bases numbered 4, after V lost 0 bases and J lost 4 bases. The CDR3 sequence is 16 residues long. The CDR3 region has the DNA TGTGCCAGCAGCTTAGCGGTCACTAGCGGGGGAGAGACCCAGTACTTC. Protein product: CASSLAVTSGGETQYF.

In regard to this clonotype: A much larger clone differs from this one at a single base, so this may be a read error. This chain connects TRBV28 to TRBJ1-6; possibly TRBD1 for D (6 bases). The CDR3 runs to 14 residues. The germline V gene encodes CDR1 MDHEN and CDR2 SYDVKM. CDR3 sequence reads: CANSFRGANSPLHF. For the CDR3, the DNA is TGTGCCAACAGTTTCAGGGGCGCAAATTCACCCCTCCACTTT.

On this clonotype: A read error is possible here, since a much larger clone lies one base away. The V gene is TRBV7-3, the J gene TRBJ1-1; D gene unclear. The germline V gene encodes CDR1 SGHTA and CDR2 FQGTGA. V shed 2 bases and J shed 4 bases, with 11 bases lying between them. This CDR3 is built from 14 residues. For the CDR3, the DNA is TGTGCCAGCAGCTTACAGGCAGAGTCCACTGAAGCTTTCTTT. It yields the protein CASSLQAESTEAFF.

The rearrangement uses TRBV15 and TRBJ2-6; possibly TRBD1 or TRBD2 for D (6 bases each). Per the germline V gene, CDR1 is LNHNV and CDR2 is YYDKDF (reference sequence). This CDR3 has 18 residues. V lost 1 base and J 0 bases, leaving 13 bases between the germline ends. This CDR3 reads CATSRGGAHSSGANVLTF. DNA of the CDR3: TGTGCCACCAGCAGAGGGGGGGCGCATAGCTCTGGGGCCAACGTCCTGACTTTC.

This chain links TRBV7-3 with TRBJ2-6, with a weak D call TRBD1 (5 bases). Germline CDR1 is SGHTA and CDR2 is FQGTGA. The CDR3 spans 16 residues. V shed 5 bases and J shed 1 base, with 12 bases lying between them. The DNA for the CDR3 is TGTGCCAGCAGCCGACATTCAGGGTCTGGGGCCAACGTCCTGACTTTC. This codes for CASSRHSGSGANVLTF.

This clonotype was seen once. The chain joins TRBV7-3 to TRBJ2-2, with 12 nucleotides matching TRBD2. Germline-derived CDR1 and CDR2 are SGHTA and FQGTGA. The CDR3 loop spans 17 amino acids. The V segment lost 5 bases and the J segment 6 bases; nucleotides outside the gene matches: 10. CDR3 residues: CASSPRGLAGTSGELFF. For the CDR3, the DNA is TGTGCCAGCAGCCCCCGCGGACTAGCGGGGACCTCCGGGGAGCTGTTTTTT.

This clonotype was observed many times. The chain recombines TRBV20-1 with TRBJ1-2; D gene unclear. V gave up 6 bases and J gave up 0 bases, with 11 bases separating them. CDR1 and CDR2 (germline): DFQATT, SNEGSKA (reference sequence). The CDR3 is made up of 13 amino acids. The CDR3 coding sequence is TGCAGTGCGACCTACACGCCTAACTATGGCTACACCTTC. Translation gives CSATYTPNYGYTF.

This clonotype was found a few times. In DNA form, the CDR3 reads TGTGCCAGCAGTTTAACAGCTTCTTATGGCTACACCTTC. Translated: CASSLTASYGYTF. The chain combines TRBV6-5 with TRBJ1-2; no reliable D call. Germline lookup yields CDR1 MNHEY and CDR2 SVGAGI. The germline V and J ends were trimmed by 4 bases and 5 bases, with 11 bases remaining between them. The CDR3 consists of 13 residues.

This clonotype has a count of ten or more. The J gene is TRBJ1-2, the V gene TRBV4-1, with TRBD1 matching 9 bases. The CDR3 spans 15 residues. Per the germline V gene, CDR1 is MGHRA and CDR2 is YSYEKL. The J segment lost 7 bases and the V segment lost 5 bases, leaving 11 bases of the junction unmatched. In nucleotides, the CDR3 is TGCGCCAGCAGCAGGACCGGGACAGGGTTAGCTGGCTACACCTTC. Protein product: CASSRTGTGLAGYTF.

Ten or more counts support this clonotype. The V and J genes are TRBV5-1 and TRBJ2-1, with 8 bases that match TRBD1. Unmatched junction bases numbered 10, after V lost 4 bases and J lost 10 bases. Per germline, CDR1 SGHRS and CDR2 YFSETQ. The CDR3 is 14 residues long. As DNA, the CDR3 is TGCGCCAGCAGCCTTACTGGACAGGGAGGAGAGCAGTTCTTC. Protein sequence: CASSLTGQGGEQFF.

This CDR3 is CSARVGGASAQYF. The CDR3 bases are TGCAGTGCTAGGGTGGGGGGCGCTTCGGCCCAGTACTTC. The chain has TRBV20-1 and TRBJ2-5; either TRBD1 or TRBD2 may supply D (6 bases each). This CDR3 region has 13 residues. Per germline, CDR1 DFQATT and CDR2 SNEGSKA (reference sequence). Trimming shortened V by 3 bases and J by 9 bases, and 17 bases separated the two germline ends.

In this sample, this clonotype turned up many times. An end of the junction does not agree with germline; a read error may underlie this. The CDR3 coding sequence is TGTGCCAGCAGTGCGACAAGCCAGCGGGCCGCCTATGAGCAGTACTTC. Translation: CASSATSQRAAYEQYF. The J gene is TRBJ2-7, the V gene TRBV6-1; tentatively, D is TRBD2 (6 bases). The CDR3 contains 16 residues. CDR1 and CDR2 (germline): MNHNS, SASEGT.

There are a few counts of this clonotype. CDR3 loop: CASSQDIWGREQFF. CDR3 DNA sequence: TGTGCCAGCAGCCAAGATATCTGGGGCCGTGAGCAGTTCTTC. The V call is TRBV14, the J call TRBJ2-1, with TRBD1 as a possible D gene (5 bases). The length of the CDR3 is 14 residues. The V gene lost 0 bases and the J gene lost 9 bases, with 12 bases spanning the gap. Germline V lookup: CDR1 SGHDN, CDR2 FVKESK. Using reference TRBV14 and TRBJ2-1 for the parts outside the CDR3, the full variable domain is EAGVTQFPSHSVIEKGQTVTLRCDPISGHDNLYWYRRVMGKEIKFLLHFVKESKQDESGMPNNRFLAERTGGTYSTLKVQPAELEDSGVYFCASSQDIWGREQFFGPGTRLTVL.

This clonotype has ten or more counts. The chain links TRBV3-1 to TRBJ2-1; unclear D gene. V lost 1 base to trimming and J lost 7 bases, with 14 bases between them. The CDR3 runs to 15 residues. CDR1 LGHDT and CDR2 YNNKEL come from the germline V gene (reference sequence). CDR3 sequence reads: CASSQVRTQGNEQFF. CDR3 sequence (DNA): TGTGCCAGCAGCCAAGTCCGGACCCAAGGGAATGAGCAGTTCTTC.

This chain links TRBV28 with TRBJ1-2; D might be TRBD1 (5 bases). This CDR3 has 14 amino acids. Trimming shortened V by 8 bases and J by 8 bases, and 21 bases separated the two germline ends. Germline loops: CDR1 MDHEN, CDR2 SYDVKM. CDR3 nucleotide sequence: TGTGCCAGCCATGGGACGGCGGGCGCGGGGGGCTACACCTTC. This translates into CASHGTAGAGGYTF.

This clonotype appeared a few times. The rearrangement joins TRBV6-6 to TRBJ1-2; 9 nucleotides line up with TRBD1. CDR1 and CDR2 from the germline V gene are MNHNY and SVGAGI (reference sequence). V lost 6 bases to trimming and J lost 4 bases; unmatched junction nucleotides: 9. This CDR3 spans 15 amino acids. The CDR3 is CASSFAGTGSYGYTF. CDR3 sequence (DNA): TGTGCCAGCAGCTTCGCCGGGACAGGGAGCTATGGCTACACCTTC.

The chain links TRBV6-1 to TRBJ1-2; D remains unclear. Trimming removed 6 bases from V and 2 bases from J, with 10 bases in between. CDR3 size: 13 residues. The germline V gene has CDR1 MNHNS and CDR2 SASEGT. The CDR3 reads CASRKADNYGYTF. The CDR3 DNA reads TGTGCCAGCAGGAAGGCGGACAACTATGGCTACACCTTC.

The rearrangement joins TRBV18 to TRBJ1-1; D is perhaps TRBD1 (5 bases). The germline CDR1 and CDR2 sequences are KGHSH and LQKENI. The CDR3 loop spans 13 amino acids. V shed 6 bases and J shed 7 bases, with 15 bases lying between them. CDR3 protein: CASSPTGLSEAFF. CDR3 nucleotides: TGTGCCAGCTCGCCCACAGGATTGAGTGAAGCTTTCTTT.

In its sample, this clonotype was seen many times. The rearrangement uses TRBV5-1 and TRBJ2-5; unclear D gene. V lost 2 bases and J 2 bases, leaving 13 bases between the germline ends. Germline CDR1 and CDR2: SGHRS and YFSETQ. CDR3 length: 15 amino acids. The CDR3 region is CASSFGSSLQETQYF. The CDR3 DNA follows: TGCGCCAGCAGCTTTGGCTCTTCCCTGCAAGAGACCCAGTACTTC.

The genes are TRBV12-3 or TRBV12-4 and TRBJ2-4, with a possible D match to TRBD1 (6 bases). Trimming pared 5 bases from V and 6 bases from J, leaving 14 bases between. The CDR3 length is 14 residues. CDR3 sequence (DNA): TGTGCCAGCAGTCCCCGATTACAGGGAAACATTCAGTACTTC. Protein: CASSPRLQGNIQYF.

The V call is TRBV12-3 or TRBV12-4, the J call TRBJ1-1; D gene ambiguous. Trimming stripped 5 bases from V and 9 bases from J, with 19 bases between. The CDR3 has 14 residues. CDR3 DNA: TGTGCCAGCAGTCTAAGTGGGGAGGGCGTGAAAGCTTTCTTT. It codes for CASSLSGEGVKAFF.